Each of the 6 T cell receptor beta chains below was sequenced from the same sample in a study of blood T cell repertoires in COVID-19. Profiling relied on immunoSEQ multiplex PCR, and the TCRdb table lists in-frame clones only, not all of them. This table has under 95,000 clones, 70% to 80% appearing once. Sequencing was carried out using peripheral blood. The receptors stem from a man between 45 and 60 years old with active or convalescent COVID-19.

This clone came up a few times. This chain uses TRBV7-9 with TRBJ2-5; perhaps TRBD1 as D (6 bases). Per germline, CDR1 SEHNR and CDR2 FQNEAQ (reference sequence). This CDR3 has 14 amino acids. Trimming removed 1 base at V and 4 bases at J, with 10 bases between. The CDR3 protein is CASSLVETGETQYF. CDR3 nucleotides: TGTGCCAGCAGCTTAGTGGAGACAGGAGAGACCCAGTACTTC.

CDR3 loop: CASSVVGGSTDTQYF. CDR3 nucleotides: TGTGCCAGCAGCGTAGTCGGGGGTTCCACAGATACGCAGTATTTT. The rearrangement links TRBV9 to TRBJ2-3; D may be TRBD2 (6 bases). The germline V and J ends were trimmed by 0 bases and 2 bases, with 10 bases remaining between them. From germline, CDR1 is SGDLS and CDR2 YYNGEE. This CDR3 has 15 amino acids.

The CDR3, as DNA: TGTGCCAGCCGTAGGTACGGGGGAGGCGACTATGGCTACACCTTC. Translating it yields CASRRYGGGDYGYTF. The genes are TRBV6-5 and TRBJ1-2; tentative D call: TRBD1 (5 bases). Germline V gene data show CDR1 as MNHEY and CDR2 as SVGAGI. There are 15 residues in the CDR3. V dropped 8 bases and J dropped 3 bases, with 19 bases sitting between them.

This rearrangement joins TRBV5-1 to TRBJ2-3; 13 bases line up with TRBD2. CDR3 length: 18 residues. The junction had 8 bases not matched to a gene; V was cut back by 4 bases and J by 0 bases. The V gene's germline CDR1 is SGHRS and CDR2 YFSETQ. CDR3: CASSRTSGGFTSTDTQYF. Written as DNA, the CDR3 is TGCGCCAGCAGCAGGACTAGCGGGGGTTTTACTAGCACAGATACGCAGTATTTT.

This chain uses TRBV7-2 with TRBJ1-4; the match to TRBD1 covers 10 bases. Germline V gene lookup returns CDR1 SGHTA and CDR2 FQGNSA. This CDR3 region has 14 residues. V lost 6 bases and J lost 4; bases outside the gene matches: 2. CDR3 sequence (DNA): TGTGCCAGCAGGCGGACAGGGGGTAATGAAAAACTGTTTTTT. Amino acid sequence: CASRRTGGNEKLFF.

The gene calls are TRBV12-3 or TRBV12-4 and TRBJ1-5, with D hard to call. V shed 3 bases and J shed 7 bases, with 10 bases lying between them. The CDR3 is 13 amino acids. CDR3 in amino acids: CASSFSRLQPQHF. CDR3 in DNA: TGTGCCAGCAGTTTCAGCAGGTTACAGCCCCAGCATTTT.